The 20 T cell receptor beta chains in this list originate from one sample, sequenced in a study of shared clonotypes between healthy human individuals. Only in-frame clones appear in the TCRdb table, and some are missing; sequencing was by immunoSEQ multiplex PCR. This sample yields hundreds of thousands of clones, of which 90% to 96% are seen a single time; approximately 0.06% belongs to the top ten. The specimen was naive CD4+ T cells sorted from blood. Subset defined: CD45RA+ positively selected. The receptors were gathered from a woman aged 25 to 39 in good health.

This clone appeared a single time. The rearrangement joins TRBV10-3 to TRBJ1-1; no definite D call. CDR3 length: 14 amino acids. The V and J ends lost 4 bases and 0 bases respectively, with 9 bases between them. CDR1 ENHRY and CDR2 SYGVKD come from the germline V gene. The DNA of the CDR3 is TGTGCCATCAGTGCGGCACCCTTGAACACTGAAGCTTTCTTT. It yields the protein CAISAAPLNTEAFF.

The CDR3, as DNA: TGTGCCAGCAGAGAATGGGTTAGCAATCAGCCCCAGCATTTT. Residues: CASREWVSNQPQHF. This chain links TRBV2 with TRBJ1-5; D gene ambiguous. Germline V gene lookup returns CDR1 SNHLY and CDR2 FYNNEI. This CDR3 comprises 14 residues. Trimming took 6 bases from V and 0 from J, leaving 9 bases between them.

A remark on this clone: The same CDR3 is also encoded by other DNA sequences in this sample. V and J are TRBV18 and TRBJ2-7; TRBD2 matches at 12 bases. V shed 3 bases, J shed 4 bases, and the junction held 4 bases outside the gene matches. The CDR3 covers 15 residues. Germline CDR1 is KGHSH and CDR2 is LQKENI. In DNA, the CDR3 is TGTGCCAGCTCACCCCCCGGGACTAGCGGGTACGAGCAGTACTTC. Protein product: CASSPPGTSGYEQYF. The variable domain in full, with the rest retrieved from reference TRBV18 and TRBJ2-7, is NAGVMQNPRHLVRRRGQEARLRCSPMKGHSHVYWYRQLPEEGLKFMVYLQKENIIDESGMPKERFSAEFPKEGPSILRIQQVVRGDSAAYFCASSPPGTSGYEQYFGPGTRLTVT.

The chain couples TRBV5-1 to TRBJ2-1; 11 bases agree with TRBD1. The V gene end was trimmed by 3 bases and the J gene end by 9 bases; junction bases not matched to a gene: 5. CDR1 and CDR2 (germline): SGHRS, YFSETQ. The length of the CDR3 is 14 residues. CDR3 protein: CASSYPGQGGEQFF. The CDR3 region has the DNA TGCGCCAGCAGCTACCCGGGACAGGGGGGTGAGCAGTTCTTC.

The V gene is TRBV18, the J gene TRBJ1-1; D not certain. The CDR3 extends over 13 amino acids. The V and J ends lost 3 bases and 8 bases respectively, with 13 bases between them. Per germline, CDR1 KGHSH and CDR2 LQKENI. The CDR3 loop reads CASSPRWRAEAFF. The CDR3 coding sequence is TGTGCCAGCTCACCCCGTTGGAGGGCAGAAGCTTTCTTT.

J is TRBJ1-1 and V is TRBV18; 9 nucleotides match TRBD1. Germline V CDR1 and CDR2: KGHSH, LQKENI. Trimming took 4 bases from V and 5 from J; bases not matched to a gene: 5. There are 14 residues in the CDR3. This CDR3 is CASSRGQGQTEAFF. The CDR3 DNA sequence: TGTGCCAGCTCACGGGGACAGGGTCAGACTGAAGCTTTCTTT.

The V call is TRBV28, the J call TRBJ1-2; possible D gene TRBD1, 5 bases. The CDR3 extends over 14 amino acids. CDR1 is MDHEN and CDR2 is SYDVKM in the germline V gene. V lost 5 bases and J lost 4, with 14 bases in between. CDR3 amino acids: CASSGGDTGYGYTF. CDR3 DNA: TGTGCCAGCAGTGGCGGCGACACAGGCTATGGCTACACCTTC.

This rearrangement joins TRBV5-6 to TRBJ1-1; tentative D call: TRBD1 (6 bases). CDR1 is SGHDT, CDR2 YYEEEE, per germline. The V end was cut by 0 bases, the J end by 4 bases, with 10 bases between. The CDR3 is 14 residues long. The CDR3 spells CASSLGQVATEAFF. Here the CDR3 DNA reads TGTGCCAGCAGCTTGGGACAGGTAGCCACTGAAGCTTTCTTT.

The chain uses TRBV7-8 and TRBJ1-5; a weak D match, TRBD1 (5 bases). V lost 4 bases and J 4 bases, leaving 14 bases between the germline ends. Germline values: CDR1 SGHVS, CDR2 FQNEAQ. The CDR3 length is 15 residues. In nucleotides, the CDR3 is TGTGCCAGCAGCTCCATCGGCAGGGCTAATCAGCCCCAGCATTTT. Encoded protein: CASSSIGRANQPQHF.

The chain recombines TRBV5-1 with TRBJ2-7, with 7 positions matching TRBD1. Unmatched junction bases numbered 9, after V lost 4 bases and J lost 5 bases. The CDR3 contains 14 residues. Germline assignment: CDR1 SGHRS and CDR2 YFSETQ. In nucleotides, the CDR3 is TGCGCCAGCAGCCCCACGACAGGGTCCCACGAGCAGTACTTC. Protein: CASSPTTGSHEQYF.

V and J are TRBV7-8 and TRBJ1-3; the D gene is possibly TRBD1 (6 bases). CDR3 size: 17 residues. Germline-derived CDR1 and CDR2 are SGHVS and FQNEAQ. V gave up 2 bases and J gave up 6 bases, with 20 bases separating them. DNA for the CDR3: TGTGCCAGCAGCTTATGGGGCCCCGGGACATACGAAAACACCATATATTTT. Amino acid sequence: CASSLWGPGTYENTIYF.

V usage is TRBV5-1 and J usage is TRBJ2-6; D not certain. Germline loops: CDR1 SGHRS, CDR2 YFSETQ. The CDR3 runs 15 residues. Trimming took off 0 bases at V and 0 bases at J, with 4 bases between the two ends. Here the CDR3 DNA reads TGCGCCAGCAGCTTGGATTTCTCTGGGGCCAACGTCCTGACTTTC. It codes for CASSLDFSGANVLTF. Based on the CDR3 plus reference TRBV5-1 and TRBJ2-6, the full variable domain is KAGVTQTPRYLIKTRGQQVTLSCSPISGHRSVSWYQQTPGQGLQFLFEYFSETQRNKGNFPGRFSGRQFSNSRSEMNVSTLELGDSALYLCASSLDFSGANVLTFGAGSRLTVL.

The chain's CDR3 is CASSEDRGLGGYTF. The CDR3 region has the DNA TGTGCCAGCAGTGAAGACAGGGGGCTCGGTGGCTACACCTTC. The chain is built from TRBV6-1 and TRBJ1-2; 9 positions agree with TRBD1. This CDR3 comprises 14 residues. Germline CDR1 MNHNS, CDR2 SASEGT. V lost 1 base to trimming and J lost 7 bases; unmatched junction nucleotides: 4.

The CDR3 sequence is CASSQGTGSYNEQFF. DNA of the CDR3: TGTGCCAGCAGCCAAGGGACAGGGTCCTACAATGAGCAGTTCTTC. This sequence joins TRBV14 and TRBJ2-1, with 8 bases identical to TRBD1. Germline assignment: CDR1 SGHDN and CDR2 FVKESK. With 1 base clipped from V and 1 base from J, the junction kept 0 bases outside the gene matches. This CDR3 is 15 amino acids long. Complete variable domain (other parts from reference TRBV14 and TRBJ2-1): EAGVTQFPSHSVIEKGQTVTLRCDPISGHDNLYWYRRVMGKEIKFLLHFVKESKQDESGMPNNRFLAERTGGTYSTLKVQPAELEDSGVYFCASSQGTGSYNEQFFGPGTRLTVL.

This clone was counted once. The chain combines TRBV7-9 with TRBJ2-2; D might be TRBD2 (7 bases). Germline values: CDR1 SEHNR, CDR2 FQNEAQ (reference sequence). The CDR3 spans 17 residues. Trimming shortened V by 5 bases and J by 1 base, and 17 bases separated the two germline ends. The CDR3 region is CASSPRAGAGNTGELFF. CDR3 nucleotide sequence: TGTGCCAGCAGCCCAAGGGCGGGGGCTGGGAACACCGGGGAGCTGTTTTTT.

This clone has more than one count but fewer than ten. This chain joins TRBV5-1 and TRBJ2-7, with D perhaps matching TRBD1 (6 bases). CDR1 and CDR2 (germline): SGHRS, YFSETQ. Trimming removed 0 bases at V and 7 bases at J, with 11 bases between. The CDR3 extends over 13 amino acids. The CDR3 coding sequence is TGCGCCAGCAGCTTGGGACAGGACGGGGAGCAGTACTTC. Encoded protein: CASSLGQDGEQYF.

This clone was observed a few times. The CDR3 region has the DNA TGTGCCAGTAGTATGGACAGGGACACTGAAGCTTTCTTT. Translating it yields CASSMDRDTEAFF. This chain links TRBV19 with TRBJ1-1, with 8 bases aligning to TRBD1. This CDR3 contains 13 residues. V was pared by 3 bases and J by 3 bases, with 0 bases of the junction left unmatched. Germline loops: CDR1 LNHDA, CDR2 SQIVND (reference sequence).

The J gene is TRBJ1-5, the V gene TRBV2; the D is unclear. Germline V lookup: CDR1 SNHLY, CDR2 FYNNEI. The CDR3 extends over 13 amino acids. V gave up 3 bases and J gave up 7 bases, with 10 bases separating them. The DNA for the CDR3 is TGTGCCAGCAGTGACGAGGGTAGCCAGCCCCAGCATTTT. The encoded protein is CASSDEGSQPQHF.

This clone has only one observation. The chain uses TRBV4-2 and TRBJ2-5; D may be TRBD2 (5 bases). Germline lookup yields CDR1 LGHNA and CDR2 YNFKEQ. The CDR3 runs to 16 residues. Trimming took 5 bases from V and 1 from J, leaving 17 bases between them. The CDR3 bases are TGTGCCAGCAGCTTTAGCGCTGTCCTTCCCCAAGAGACCCAGTACTTC. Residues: CASSFSAVLPQETQYF.

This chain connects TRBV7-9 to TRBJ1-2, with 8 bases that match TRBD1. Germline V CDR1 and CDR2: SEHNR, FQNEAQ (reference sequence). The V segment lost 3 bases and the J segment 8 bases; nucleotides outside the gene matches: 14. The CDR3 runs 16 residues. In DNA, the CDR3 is TGTGCCAGCAGCTTGGCTTACAGGGGGAGTTTTCGGGGCTACACCTTC. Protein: CASSLAYRGSFRGYTF. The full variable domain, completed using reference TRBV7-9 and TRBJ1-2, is DTGVSQNPRHKITKRGQNVTFRCDPISEHNRLYWYRQTLGQGPEFLTYFQNEAQLEKSRLLSDRFSAERPKGSFSTLEIQRTEQGDSAMYLCASSLAYRGSFRGYTFGSGTRLTVV.